The 19 T cell receptor beta chains below all came from one sample that was sequenced in a study of human T cells and chemical hapten exposure. TCRdb fed the RACE reads into MiXCR, producing one record per CDR3 protein. The table has 150,000 to 200,000 distinct CDR3 sequences, under 30% seen once. Regarding time point: patch test 3, about 24 weeks after DPC sensitization. The sample's treatment: therapeutic diphenylcyclopropenone sensitization with weekly scalp DPC. The sequenced sample was whole blood, obtained in connection with sensitization to the hapten diphenylcyclopropenone (DPC). Receptors were obtained from a woman in her forties with alopecia areata. Some clones in this sample may be carry-over from other donors' samples.

This clonotype was found a few times. V usage is TRBV20-1 and J usage is TRBJ1-2; 9 bases fit TRBD1. The trim removed 6 bases at V and 12 bases at J, leaving 8 bases unmatched. The germline V gene encodes CDR1 DFQATT and CDR2 SNEGSKA (reference sequence). This CDR3 has 11 residues. The CDR3 loop is CSAGTGYGNTF. The CDR3 DNA reads as TGCAGTGCAGGGACAGGGTATGGTAACACCTTC.

The gene calls are TRBV20-1 and TRBJ1-1; no clear D. The CDR3 has 13 amino acids. Germline CDR1 and CDR2: DFQATT and SNEGSKA (reference sequence). The V end was cut by 0 bases, the J end by 5 bases, with 10 bases between. The CDR3 loop is CSARDLWDTEAFF. CDR3 in DNA: TGCAGTGCTAGAGATCTTTGGGATACTGAAGCTTTCTTT.

This clonotype was found a few times. This chain uses TRBV6-2 or TRBV6-3 with TRBJ2-1; the D is unclear. The CDR3 is 18 amino acids. Germline CDR1 reads MNHEY; CDR2 reads SVGEGT. V was cut by 0 bases and J by 5 bases, with 20 bases left in between. The CDR3 sequence is CASSYSPFFLGSNNEQFF. The CDR3 DNA reads TGTGCCAGCAGTTACTCACCCTTTTTTCTTGGTAGTAACAATGAGCAGTTCTTC.

The genes are TRBV4-1 and TRBJ2-1, with 13 bases lining up with TRBD2. CDR1 and CDR2 (germline): MGHRA, YSYEKL. The CDR3 is 16 amino acids. Unmatched junction bases numbered 9, after V lost 4 bases and J lost 9 bases. The CDR3 here is CASSPRTSGSGSEQFF. For the CDR3, the DNA is TGCGCCAGCAGCCCACGGACTAGCGGGAGTGGAAGTGAGCAGTTCTTC.

The gene calls are TRBV9 and TRBJ2-1, with 8 bases lining up with TRBD2. The CDR3 is 15 amino acids. Germline V gene data show CDR1 as SGDLS and CDR2 as YYNGEE. Trimming took 0 bases from V and 3 from J; bases not matched to a gene: 2. CDR3: CASSVEAGGYNEQFF. In nucleotides, the CDR3 is TGTGCCAGCAGCGTAGAGGCGGGAGGCTACAATGAGCAGTTCTTC.

A few counts support this clonotype. This chain connects TRBV7-2 to TRBJ1-1, with D perhaps matching TRBD1 (6 bases). V gave up 4 bases and J gave up 1 base, with 13 bases separating them. This CDR3 is 15 amino acids long. Germline CDR1 and CDR2: SGHTA and FQGNSA. CDR3 region: CASSSEGHPNTEAFF. As DNA, the CDR3 is TGTGCCAGCAGCTCCGAGGGACACCCGAACACTGAAGCTTTCTTT.

This clonotype occurred a few times. The V call is TRBV28, the J call TRBJ1-2; D perhaps matches TRBD1 (6 bases). With 7 bases removed from V and 4 bases from J, the gap between germline ends came to 13 bases. The CDR3 spans 13 residues. Germline values: CDR1 MDHEN, CDR2 SYDVKM. The CDR3, as DNA: TGTGCCAGCATCCAACAGGGCCGCTATGGCTACACCTTC. It codes for CASIQQGRYGYTF.

The chain uses TRBV5-1 and TRBJ2-5, with D uncertain. Trimming shortened V by 0 bases and J by 0 bases, and 12 bases separated the two germline ends. CDR1 is SGHRS, CDR2 YFSETQ, per germline. This CDR3 has 16 amino acids. CDR3 sequence (DNA): TGCGCCAGCAGCTTGGTGGCTACCAACTACCAAGAGACCCAGTACTTC. It specifies CASSLVATNYQETQYF.

This clonotype was recorded many times. The genes are TRBV25-1 and TRBJ1-6; no clear D gene. The CDR3 loop spans 12 amino acids. Germline values: CDR1 MGHDK, CDR2 SYGVNS. V shed 3 bases and J shed 12 bases, with 9 bases lying between them. The CDR3 DNA reads as TGTGCCAGCAGTGACGGCGGGTTACCCCTCCACTTT. It codes for CASSDGGLPLHF.

This clonotype was observed a few times. This chain joins TRBV20-1 and TRBJ2-2; D ambiguous. The CDR3 runs 12 residues. The V end lost 3 bases, the J end lost 3 bases, and 5 bases lay between the germline ends. Looked up from germline, CDR1 is DFQATT and CDR2 is SNEGSKA (reference sequence). Written as DNA, the CDR3 is TGCAGTGCTAGCCGCGACACCGGGGAGCTGTTTTTT. This translates into CSASRDTGELFF.

J is TRBJ1-6 and V is TRBV24-1, with 9 bases aligning to TRBD1. Germline CDR1 and CDR2: KGHDR and SFDVKD. V lost 6 bases, J lost 7 bases, and 9 bases stayed unmatched. The CDR3 has 16 amino acids. CDR3 nucleotides: TGTGCCACCAGTCCCCGGACAGGGGTGTTGAATTCACCCCTCCACTTT. It yields the protein CATSPRTGVLNSPLHF.

The chain uses TRBV28 and TRBJ2-7, with 7 positions matching TRBD1. Trimming at V came to 6 bases and at J to 12 bases, leaving 20 bases not matched to a gene. The CDR3 consists of 15 residues. CDR1 MDHEN and CDR2 SYDVKM come from the germline V gene. The CDR3 DNA is TGTGCCAGCAGGACGCGAAGGGACAGTTTGGCGAGCACGTACTTC. Protein sequence: CASRTRRDSLASTYF.

There are a few counts of this clonotype. The chain recombines TRBV7-2 with TRBJ2-2, with no clear D. The CDR3 consists of 14 residues. Trimming stripped 3 bases from V and 3 bases from J, with 8 bases between. CDR1 is SGHTA, CDR2 FQGNSA, per germline. CDR3 sequence: CASSFYGHTGELFF. The CDR3 nucleotides read TGTGCCAGCAGCTTCTACGGACACACCGGGGAGCTGTTTTTT. The variable domain in full, with the rest retrieved from reference TRBV7-2 and TRBJ2-2, is GAGVSQSPSNKVTEKGKDVELRCDPISGHTALYWYRQSLGQGLEFLIYFQGNSAPDKSGLPSDRFSAERTGGSVSTLTIQRTQQEDSAVYLCASSFYGHTGELFFGEGSRLTVL.

The V gene is TRBV20-1, the J gene TRBJ2-7; possibly TRBD2 for D (6 bases). In germline, CDR1 is DFQATT, CDR2 SNEGSKA (reference sequence). There are 12 residues in the CDR3. V gave up 0 bases and J gave up 5 bases, with 8 bases separating them. CDR3 region: CSARDRRDEQYF. The CDR3 DNA sequence: TGCAGTGCTAGAGATCGGAGGGACGAGCAGTACTTC.

The V and J genes are TRBV5-4 and TRBJ1-5; D ambiguous. Germline CDR1 SGHNT, CDR2 YYREEE (reference sequence). The CDR3 is 15 amino acids. Trimming removed 4 bases at V and 0 bases at J, with 11 bases between. CDR3: CASSPTPYSNQPQHF. The CDR3 DNA follows: TGTGCCAGCAGCCCGACGCCATATAGCAATCAGCCCCAGCATTTT.

The chain links TRBV6-6 to TRBJ2-3, with D unresolved. The CDR3 is 13 residues long. V was pared by 6 bases and J by 6 bases, with 13 bases between. Germline V gene sequence: CDR1 MNHNY, CDR2 SVGAGI (reference sequence). In DNA, the CDR3 is TGTGCCAGCAGACGTCCGGAAAGGGATACGCAGTATTTT. This gives the protein CASRRPERDTQYF.

V is TRBV7-2 and J is TRBJ2-3; 7 nucleotides agree with TRBD1. Germline-derived CDR1 and CDR2 are SGHTA and FQGNSA. This CDR3 has 16 amino acids. The V gene end was trimmed by 4 bases and the J gene end by 2 bases; junction bases not matched to a gene: 9. As DNA, the CDR3 is TGTGCCAGCAGCTCTCGGACAGGAGTACCCACAGATACGCAGTATTTT. Amino acids: CASSSRTGVPTDTQYF.

This clonotype was seen only a few times. This chain links TRBV6-2 or TRBV6-3 with TRBJ2-7; a possible D gene is TRBD1 (5 bases). The ends were cut back, 2 bases at V and 3 bases at J, with 17 bases in the middle. CDR3 length equals 16 residues. Looked up from germline, CDR1 is MNHEY and CDR2 is SVGEGT. In nucleotides, the CDR3 is TGTGCCAGCAGTTACAACCGACAGCGAAGAAACTACGAGCAGTACTTC. It is translated as CASSYNRQRRNYEQYF.

There are a few counts of this clonotype. The chain uses TRBV29-1 and TRBJ2-5; unclear D gene. Germline-derived CDR1 and CDR2 are SQVTM and ANQGSEA. The CDR3 loop spans 12 amino acids. Trimming removed 6 bases from V and 1 base from J, with 9 bases in between. CDR3 amino acids: CSVVPGQETQYF. The CDR3 nucleotides are TGCAGCGTAGTACCGGGCCAAGAGACCCAGTACTTC.